The 32 T cell receptor beta chains below all came from one sample that was sequenced in a study of T cell clonality in common variable immunodeficiency. Study-wide findings and caveats: In common variable immunodeficiency, TCR beta chains reportedly carried fewer deletions and N-nucleotide insertions.

These TCRs' antigens remain unknown. Assay: immunoSEQ multiplex PCR; the TCRdb copy retains only in-frame clones and omits some. The sample holds about 19,000 clones, and no clone turns up only once. Input material: peripheral blood mononuclear cells. These receptor sequences come from a human donor with common variable immunodeficiency.

About this clone: The read is 3 residues too short to cover the CDR3 end, so that end is filled in from the germline J gene. The rearrangement links TRBV7-9 to TRBJ2-7; TRBD2 is a possible D gene (7 bases). The germline V gene encodes CDR1 SEHNR and CDR2 FQNEAQ (reference sequence). V dropped 1 base and J dropped 2 bases, with 9 bases sitting between them. There are 14 residues in the CDR3. The CDR3 DNA, read in part, is TGTGCCAGCAGCTTAGGGGAGGGGGCCTACGAG. The encoded protein is CASSLGEGAYE. In full, the CDR3 reads CASSLGEGAYEQYF. Full variable domain (remainder filled in from reference TRBV7-9 and TRBJ2-7): DTGVSQNPRHKITKRGQNVTFRCDPISEHNRLYWYRQTLGQGPEFLTYFQNEAQLEKSRLLSDRFSAERPKGSFSTLEIQRTEQGDSAMYLCASSLGEGAYEQYFGPGTRLTVT.

This clone appeared a few times. The CDR3 goes on 3 residues after the read ends, and that part is filled in from the germline J gene. The chain has TRBV2 and TRBJ2-3; D is perhaps TRBD1 (5 bases). The CDR3 sequence is 14 residues long. V lost 7 bases and J lost 0, with 11 bases in between. Germline V gives CDR1 SNHLY, CDR2 FYNNEI. CDR3 sequence reads: CASIQGASTDTQYF. The sequenced CDR3 bases are TGTGCCAGCATCCAGGGTGCAAGCACAGATACG. Full variable domain (remainder filled in from reference TRBV2 and TRBJ2-3): EPEVTQTPSHQVTQMGQEVILRCVPISNHLYFYWYRQILGQKVEFLVSFYNNEISEKSEIFDDQFSVERPDGSNFTLKIRSTKLEDSAMYFCASIQGASTDTQYFGPGTRLTVL.

This clone was counted a few times. Sequencing ends 3 residues short of the CDR3 end; the germline J gene provides the rest. The genes are TRBV7-9 and TRBJ2-5; D unclear. This CDR3 region has 14 residues. Trimming took off 5 bases at V and 0 bases at J, with 10 bases between the two ends. Germline assignment: CDR1 SEHNR and CDR2 FQNEAQ (reference sequence). The CDR3 bases that were read are TGTGCCAGCAGCCCCACTACGTACCAAGAGACC. Translation: CASSPTTYQET. The whole CDR3 sequence reads CASSPTTYQETQYF.

Details on this clone: The sequenced fragment ends 3 residues before the CDR3 boundary, so the rest is inferred from the germline J gene. V gene TRBV7-8 combines with J gene TRBJ2-7, with 7 bases identical to TRBD1. This CDR3 is built from 15 residues. Germline trimming cut 5 bases from V and 1 base from J; bases unmatched to any gene: 8. CDR1 and CDR2 from the germline V gene are SGHVS and FQNEAQ. The CDR3 loop reads CASSATGVFSYEQYF. The sequenced CDR3 bases are TGTGCCAGCAGCGCAACAGGGGTTTTTTCCTACGAG. The variable domain in full, completed from reference TRBV7-8 and TRBJ2-7, reads GAGVSQSPRYKVAKRGQDVALRCDPISGHVSLFWYQQALGQGPEFLTYFQNEAQLDKSGLPSDRFFAERPEGSVSTLKIQRTQQEDSAVYLCASSATGVFSYEQYFGPGTRLTVT.

This clone was counted a few times. CDR3 DNA (partial): TGTGCCAGCGGGGCGACCCGA. Amino acid sequence: CASGATR. The CDR3 reads in full as CASGATRAFF. The V and J genes are TRBV6-2 or TRBV6-3 and TRBJ1-1; D is possibly TRBD1 (5 bases). Coverage ceases 3 residues before the CDR3 finishes, and the germline J gene fills in the end. The CDR3 has 10 amino acids. In germline, CDR1 is MNHEY, CDR2 SVGEGT.

This clone appeared a few times. The read terminates 3 residues before the CDR3 end, so the remaining end is supplied by the germline J gene. The chain links TRBV7-2 to TRBJ2-3; 9 bases are shared with TRBD1. Germline CDR1 and CDR2: SGHTA and FQGNSA. With 0 bases clipped from V and 5 bases from J, the junction kept 6 bases outside the gene matches. The CDR3 length is 16 residues. The part of the CDR3 DNA that was read is TGTGCCAGCAGCTTAGCCCGGACAGGGGTTGGAGATACG. It translates to CASSLARTGVGDT. The complete CDR3 protein is CASSLARTGVGDTQYF.

CDR3 amino acids: CASSKTASYGYTF. The CDR3 bases that were read are TGTGCCAGCTCAAAGACAGCATCCTATGGC. The rearrangement links TRBV18 to TRBJ1-2; maybe TRBD1 (5 bases). The read comes to an end 3 residues before the CDR3 does, leaving the germline J gene to fill in the end. The CDR3 loop spans 13 amino acids. Trimming pared 5 bases from V and 4 bases from J, leaving 11 bases between. Germline CDR1 and CDR2: KGHSH and LQKENI.

About this clone: The sequenced fragment ends 3 residues before the CDR3 boundary, so the rest is inferred from the germline J gene. The chain recombines TRBV18 with TRBJ1-5; TRBD1 matches 9 bases. CDR3 length equals 18 residues. Looked up from germline, CDR1 is KGHSH and CDR2 is LQKENI. Germline trimming cut 0 bases from V and 5 bases from J; bases unmatched to any gene: 11. The sequenced CDR3 bases are TGTGCCAGCTCACCACCCGCCTCCGGGACAGGGATCTATCAGCCC. This encodes CASSPPASGTGIYQP. The CDR3 reads in full as CASSPPASGTGIYQPQHF.

As for this clone: Read data end 3 residues before the CDR3 end; the end is taken from the germline J gene. This chain uses TRBV6-2 or TRBV6-3 with TRBJ1-4, with a weak D call TRBD1 (5 bases). Germline CDR1 MNHEY, CDR2 SVGEGT. V was clipped by 6 bases and J by 5 bases, with 13 bases between them. The CDR3 totals 14 residues. The CDR3 loop reads CASSTGGENEKLFF. The DNA read from the CDR3 is TGTGCCAGCAGCACGGGGGGGGAAAATGAAAAA.

Comment on this clone: The read ends 3 residues before the CDR3 terminus; that terminus is restored from the germline J gene. The chain combines TRBV7-9 with TRBJ1-1, with D perhaps matching TRBD1 (6 bases). The CDR3 consists of 14 residues. Germline V gene sequence: CDR1 SEHNR, CDR2 FQNEAQ (reference sequence). V lost 8 bases and J 6 bases, leaving 19 bases between the germline ends. The covered CDR3 bases are TGTGCCAGCCGGGCAGGGGTATGGTTAGCTGAA. Amino acids: CASRAGVWLAE. In full, the CDR3 reads CASRAGVWLAEAFF.

At least ten counts were recorded for this clone. The read ends 3 residues before the CDR3 terminus; that terminus is restored from the germline J gene. This rearrangement joins TRBV5-1 to TRBJ2-2; D possibly corresponds to TRBD1 (6 bases). CDR3 length equals 15 residues. Germline V gives CDR1 SGHRS, CDR2 YFSETQ. Trimming took off 4 bases at V and 5 bases at J, with 15 bases between the two ends. CDR3 sequence: CASSTNRESTGELFF. The CDR3 DNA, read in part, is TGCGCCAGCAGCACTAACAGGGAAAGTACCGGGGAG.

In this sample, this clone turned up a few times. The read falls 3 residues short of the CDR3 end, and the missing part is taken from the germline J gene. The rearrangement joins TRBV19 to TRBJ2-5; TRBD2 agrees at 7 bases. The CDR3 totals 15 residues. CDR1 and CDR2 (germline): LNHDA, SQIVND (reference sequence). The V gene end was trimmed by 6 bases and the J gene end by 4 bases; junction bases not matched to a gene: 11. The CDR3 spells CASSTGLVGGETQYF. The covered CDR3 bases are TGTGCCAGTAGCACTGGACTAGTCGGGGGAGAGACC.

This clone was seen ten or more times. The sequenced fragment ends 3 residues before the CDR3 boundary, so the rest is inferred from the germline J gene. This chain joins TRBV5-1 and TRBJ2-1; weak D call: TRBD2 (7 bases). The CDR3 runs to 18 residues. The germline V and J ends were trimmed by 4 bases and 0 bases, with 20 bases remaining between them. From germline, CDR1 is SGHRS and CDR2 YFSETQ. CDR3 bases read: TGCGCCAGCAGCCCGAAAGGGGGGGACTTCTCCTCCTACAATGAG. Encoded protein: CASSPKGGDFSSYNE. The full CDR3 sequence reads CASSPKGGDFSSYNEQFF.

Worth noting for this clone: Read data end 3 residues before the CDR3 end; the end is taken from the germline J gene. The chain employs TRBV30 and TRBJ2-2; TRBD2 aligns across 8 bases. The CDR3 consists of 15 residues. Trimming cost V 7 bases and J 1 base; bases outside gene matches: 8. From germline, CDR1 is GTSNPN and CDR2 SVGIG (reference sequence). The DNA read from the CDR3 is TGTGCCTTATACGGCGGGAGGCAGAACACCGGGGAG. Its protein product is CALYGGRQNTGE. The complete CDR3 reads CALYGGRQNTGELFF. Full variable domain (outside the CDR3, taken from reference TRBV30 and TRBJ2-2): SQTIHQWPATLVQPVGSPLSLECTVEGTSNPNLYWYRQAAGRGLQLLFYSVGIGQISSEVPQNLSASRPQDRQFILSSKKLLLSDSGFYLCALYGGRQNTGELFFGEGSRLTVL.

This clone was detected a few times. Coverage ceases 3 residues before the CDR3 finishes, and the germline J gene fills in the end. V is TRBV7-9 and J is TRBJ1-1; D possibly corresponds to TRBD1 (6 bases). Trimming took off 6 bases at V and 1 base at J, with 15 bases between the two ends. Germline V lookup: CDR1 SEHNR, CDR2 FQNEAQ (reference sequence). The CDR3 extends over 15 amino acids. This chain's CDR3 is CASSPTGGGNTEAFF. The part of the CDR3 DNA that was read is TGTGCCAGCAGTCCAACGGGGGGCGGGAACACTGAA.

This clone came up a few times. The DNA ends 3 residues before the CDR3 does, and the rest of the CDR3 is filled in from the germline J gene. This chain joins TRBV7-6 and TRBJ2-3; 7 bases line up with TRBD2. Germline assignment: CDR1 SGHVS and CDR2 FNYEAQ. The CDR3 sequence is 15 residues long. The V segment lost 5 bases and the J segment 0 bases; nucleotides outside the gene matches: 5. The sequenced part of the CDR3 DNA is TGTGCCAGCAGCACGCTGGGGGGGAGCACAGATACG. Amino acid sequence: CASSTLGGSTDT. The whole CDR3 region reads CASSTLGGSTDTQYF.

This clone was observed a few times. The read ends 3 residues early relative to the CDR3; the germline J gene fills the gap. The chain has TRBV20-1 and TRBJ2-3, with D uncertain. V lost 2 bases, J lost 0 bases, and 6 bases lay in between. The CDR3 length is 13 residues. Germline values: CDR1 DFQATT, CDR2 SNEGSKA (reference sequence). The DNA read from the CDR3 is TGCAGTGCTAGAAAGGGCAGCACAGATACG. This gives the protein CSARKGSTDT. The full CDR3 protein reads CSARKGSTDTQYF.

Note on this clone: The read stops 3 residues short of the end of the CDR3; the missing end is completed from the germline J gene. This chain joins TRBV19 and TRBJ2-7; 11 nucleotides line up with TRBD1. This CDR3 contains 15 residues. Trimming at V came to 7 bases and at J to 3 bases, leaving 8 bases not matched to a gene. Germline values: CDR1 LNHDA, CDR2 SQIVND (reference sequence). CDR3 DNA (partial): TGTGCCAGTAAAAGGAGTGGGACAGGGGGCTACGAG. Translation gives CASKRSGTGGYE. The whole CDR3 protein is CASKRSGTGGYEQYF.

Notes on this clone: The observed sequence ends 3 residues before the CDR3 terminus, with the missing tail filled in from the germline J gene. The chain couples TRBV7-3 to TRBJ1-1, with D possibly TRBD1 on 5 matching bases. The CDR3 consists of 14 residues. Trimming cost V 4 bases and J 6 bases, with 15 bases left between them. CDR1 is SGHTA, CDR2 FQGTGA, per germline. CDR3 bases read: TGTGCCAGCAGCTCAGGGCCCGGCCTTGCTGAA. This codes for CASSSGPGLAE. The complete CDR3 reads CASSSGPGLAEAFF.

In its sample, this clone was seen a few times. The CDR3 is cut off 3 residues early in the read; its end comes from the germline J gene. This chain links TRBV7-2 with TRBJ2-3; 9 bases are a match to TRBD2. V lost 3 bases and J lost 8; bases outside the gene matches: 9. In germline, CDR1 is SGHTA, CDR2 FQGNSA. The CDR3 sequence is 15 residues long. CDR3 region: CASSFFSGGGGTQYF. The covered CDR3 bases are TGTGCCAGCAGCTTCTTTAGCGGGGGCGGGGGTACG.

Note on this clone: Read sequence stops 3 residues before the CDR3 end, and the germline J gene provides the missing end. The V and J genes are TRBV5-5 and TRBJ1-3, with D perhaps matching TRBD1 (6 bases). The CDR3 sequence is 15 residues long. In germline, CDR1 is SGHKS, CDR2 YYEKEE (reference sequence). The CDR3 loop is CASSLNRERHQAIYF. The CDR3 DNA, read in part, is TGTGCCAGCAGCCTTAACAGGGAGAGGCATCAAGCG.

This clone was counted ten times or more. The sequenced fragment ends 3 residues before the CDR3 boundary, so the rest is inferred from the germline J gene. The chain has TRBV19 and TRBJ2-4, with 7 bases fitting TRBD1. Per the germline V gene, CDR1 is LNHDA and CDR2 is SQIVND (reference sequence). CDR3 length: 11 residues. CDR3 loop: CASSTGTAQYF. The sequenced part of the CDR3 DNA is TGTGCCAGTAGTACCGGGACAGCT.

At least ten counts were recorded for this clone. The DNA ends 3 residues before the CDR3 does, and the rest of the CDR3 is filled in from the germline J gene. The J gene is TRBJ1-2, the V gene TRBV7-3; tentative D call: TRBD1 (5 bases). This CDR3 is built from 13 residues. The V gene's germline CDR1 is SGHTA and CDR2 FQGTGA. CDR3 loop: CASSSDTWGGYTF. CDR3 DNA, as far as it was read: TGTGCCAGCAGCTCGGACACCTGGGGAGGC.

The table lists this clone with many counts. Read coverage stops 3 residues before the CDR3 terminus; the germline J gene supplies the remainder. The genes are TRBV12-3 or TRBV12-4 and TRBJ2-1, with 8 bases that match TRBD1. V shed 6 bases, J shed 3 bases, and the junction held 4 bases outside the gene matches. The CDR3 consists of 14 residues. Incomplete CDR3 DNA: TGTGCCAGCAGCCCCGGGACAGGCTACAATGAG. Translating gives CASSPGTGYNE. The full CDR3 sequence reads CASSPGTGYNEQFF.

The CDR3 bases that were read are TGCAGTGCTAGTGTGGGGGGGACTAATGAAAAA. It codes for CSASVGGTNEK. The complete CDR3 protein is CSASVGGTNEKLFF. This chain links TRBV20-1 with TRBJ1-4; TRBD1 might be the D (5 bases). The read finishes 3 residues shy of the CDR3 end, and the germline J gene is used to complete it. V dropped 3 bases and J dropped 2 bases, with 10 bases sitting between them. The CDR3 runs to 14 residues. Germline lookup yields CDR1 DFQATT and CDR2 SNEGSKA (reference sequence).

This clone was counted at least ten times. CDR3 protein: CSALKGKGFGELFF. The sequenced part of the CDR3 DNA is TGCAGTGCCTTAAAGGGGAAGGGTTTCGGGGAG. The chain uses TRBV20-1 and TRBJ2-2; the D gene is possibly TRBD1 (5 bases). The CDR3 is cut off 3 residues early in the read; its end comes from the germline J gene. V was trimmed by 6 bases and J by 7 bases, leaving 18 bases between them. This CDR3 comprises 14 residues. CDR1 and CDR2 from the germline V gene are DFQATT and SNEGSKA (reference sequence).

This clone has ten or more counts. The missing CDR3 end, 3 residues past where the read stops, is filled in from the germline J gene. The rearrangement joins TRBV7-8 to TRBJ1-1; 8 bases align to TRBD1. CDR3 length equals 13 residues. Germline V gene lookup returns CDR1 SGHVS and CDR2 FQNEAQ. CDR3 DNA, as far as it was read: TGTGCCAGCAGCTTCATGGGACAGGCCCGA. Its protein is CASSFMGQAR. The full CDR3 reads CASSFMGQARAFF.

A remark on this clone: Read data end 3 residues before the CDR3 end; the end is taken from the germline J gene. The chain recombines TRBV7-3 with TRBJ2-7; no reliable D call. The CDR3 loop spans 13 amino acids. Trimming stripped 2 bases from V and 3 bases from J, with 8 bases between. Germline values: CDR1 SGHTA, CDR2 FQGTGA. The covered CDR3 bases are TGTGCCAGCAGCTTATTTCACGGCTACGAG. Translating gives CASSLFHGYE. The CDR3 as a whole reads CASSLFHGYEQYF.

This clone was observed at least ten times. The CDR3 is cut off 3 residues early in the read; its end comes from the germline J gene. V and J are TRBV5-1 and TRBJ2-7; TRBD1 is a possible D gene (6 bases). The CDR3 contains 14 residues. Germline V CDR1 and CDR2: SGHRS, YFSETQ. Trimming removed 4 bases from V and 6 bases from J, with 17 bases in between. The sequenced part of the CDR3 DNA is TGCGCCAGCAGCCTAATGACAGGTGTCGGCGAG. It is translated as CASSLMTGVGE. The full CDR3 protein is CASSLMTGVGEQYF.

This clone was detected only a few times. The read gets to within 3 residues of the CDR3 end, and the germline J gene fills in the rest. The chain has TRBV11-2 and TRBJ1-4; TRBD1 is a possible D gene (5 bases). Looked up from germline, CDR1 is SGHAT and CDR2 is FQNNGV. The CDR3 is made up of 14 amino acids. V lost 0 bases to trimming and J lost 5 bases, with 7 bases between them. The part of the CDR3 DNA that was read is TGTGCCAGCAGCTTAGAACGGACAAATGAAAAA. Translation gives CASSLERTNEK. The CDR3 as a whole reads CASSLERTNEKLFF.

In this sample, this clone turned up a few times. The CDR3 end falls 3 residues outside the read, so it is completed with the germline J gene. Other DNA variants within this sample encode the same CDR3. The chain recombines TRBV6-2 or TRBV6-3 with TRBJ1-1; D might be TRBD1 (5 bases). V was clipped by 8 bases and J by 4 bases, with 8 bases between them. Germline CDR1 reads MNHEY; CDR2 reads SVGEGT. The length of the CDR3 is 11 residues. The CDR3: CASGRGTEAFF. The sequenced CDR3 bases are TGTGCCAGCGGAAGGGGCACTGAA.

This clone was counted at least ten times. The DNA ends 3 residues before the CDR3 does, and the rest of the CDR3 is filled in from the germline J gene. The chain couples TRBV7-7 to TRBJ2-1, with a possible D match to TRBD2 (5 bases). Trimming took off 5 bases at V and 5 bases at J, with 13 bases between the two ends. This CDR3 region has 14 residues. Germline V gives CDR1 SSHAT, CDR2 FNYEAQ (reference sequence). Incomplete CDR3 DNA: TGTGCCAGCAGCGCGCTTGTCGGGGACAATGAG. This codes for CASSALVGDNE. The whole CDR3 protein is CASSALVGDNEQFF. The full variable domain, its missing parts supplied by reference TRBV7-7 and TRBJ2-1, is GAGVSQSPRYKVTKRGQDVTLRCDPISSHATLYWYQQALGQGPEFLTYFNYEAQPDKSGLPSDRFSAERPEGSISTLTIQRTEQRDSAMYRCASSALVGDNEQFFGPGTRLTVL.